A single sample gave rise to the 8 T cell receptor beta chains below, sequenced in a study of T-cell memory formation after mild COVID-19. MiXCR, applied by TCRdb to the 5' RACE reads, yields one record per CDR3 protein. Of fewer than 550,000 distinct CDR3 sequences listed, roughly 20% are singletons. Specimen: PBMCs or a T cell subset sorted from them (not recorded which). Receptor source: an adult woman who had mild COVID-19 (a few samples of this study predate the infection). Cell type and time point are not known.

This clonotype was detected a few times. The V and J genes are TRBV18 and TRBJ2-1; D uncertain. V was clipped by 1 base and J by 9 bases, with 13 bases between them. The CDR3 sequence is 14 residues long. Germline V gene data show CDR1 as KGHSH and CDR2 as LQKENI. The CDR3 here is CASSPLVLSGEQFF. CDR3 nucleotides: TGTGCCAGCTCACCACTGGTACTTAGTGGTGAGCAGTTCTTC.

V is TRBV7-2 and J is TRBJ2-1; 9 bases map to TRBD2. Germline V gives CDR1 SGHTA, CDR2 FQGNSA. Unmatched junction bases numbered 9, after V lost 7 bases and J lost 8 bases. There are 14 residues in the CDR3. The CDR3 nucleotides read TGTGCCAGCACCCTTTGGACTAGCGAAGATGAGCAGTTCTTC. It yields the protein CASTLWTSEDEQFF.

The chain uses TRBV4-3 and TRBJ2-3; 8 nucleotides agree with TRBD1. The trim removed 4 bases at V and 4 bases at J, leaving 7 bases unmatched. Germline-derived CDR1 and CDR2 are LGHNA and YSLEER. This CDR3 region has 15 residues. This CDR3 is CASSPRQGFADTQYF. The DNA of the CDR3 is TGCGCCAGCAGCCCACGACAGGGGTTCGCAGATACGCAGTATTTT.

This sequence joins TRBV5-6 and TRBJ2-2; D is possibly TRBD1 (5 bases). Germline V gene data show CDR1 as SGHDT and CDR2 as YYEEEE. There are 16 residues in the CDR3. V was clipped by 5 bases and J by 3 bases, with 17 bases between them. The CDR3 region is CASSRARGPDTGELFF. In DNA, the CDR3 is TGTGCCAGCAGTCGTGCTAGGGGTCCGGACACCGGGGAGCTGTTTTTT.

This clonotype has just a few counts. The V and J genes are TRBV11-2 and TRBJ1-1; D unclear. Trimming cost V 2 bases and J 3 bases, with 4 bases left between them. The germline V gene has CDR1 SGHAT and CDR2 FQNNGV. This CDR3 comprises 12 residues. Here the CDR3 DNA reads TGTGCCAGCAGCTTAAGGTACACTGAAGCTTTCTTT. Encoded protein: CASSLRYTEAFF.

This chain connects TRBV5-1 to TRBJ2-7; TRBD1 agrees at 7 bases. The CDR3 runs 15 residues. V dropped 4 bases and J dropped 3; count of bases not matched to a gene: 10. CDR1 SGHRS and CDR2 YFSETQ come from the germline V gene. DNA of the CDR3: TGCGCCAGCAGCCGAACCGGGACAGAGTTCTACGAGCAGTACTTC. Protein sequence: CASSRTGTEFYEQYF.

Only a few counts were recorded for this clonotype. The chain has TRBV12-3 or TRBV12-4 and TRBJ1-5; D gene ambiguous. V gave up 3 bases and J gave up 7 bases, with 4 bases separating them. This CDR3 is built from 11 residues. In nucleotides, the CDR3 is TGTGCCAGCAGTTTTGGACAGCCCCAGCATTTT. Amino acid sequence: CASSFGQPQHF.

This chain links TRBV18 with TRBJ1-5, with TRBD1 identical over 8 bases. Germline trimming cut 5 bases from V and 4 bases from J; bases unmatched to any gene: 4. CDR3 length: 14 residues. In germline, CDR1 is KGHSH, CDR2 LQKENI. DNA of the CDR3: TGTGCCAGCTCAATGGACAGGGTGAATCAGCCCCAGCATTTT. Its protein is CASSMDRVNQPQHF.